This T cell receptor beta chain was captured in a study of blood T cell repertoires in COVID-19. In the study overall: Sites in the United States, Italy and Spain provided acute and convalescent COVID-19 samples. Sample material is recorded as cDNA or gDNA derived from T cells, B-cell-depleted T cells, or PBMCs.

The CDR3 covers 13 residues. Germline CDR1 MGHDK, CDR2 SYGVNS. V was pared by 3 bases and J by 10 bases, with 10 bases between. As handled by the study authors: Amplification of reference gene primers provided the estimated nucleated cell counts. TCRdb's table, derived via immunoSEQ multiplex PCR, lists solely in-frame clones and lacks some. The DNA was the basis for D and trimming; V, J and clone size are from that table. The sample records a few hundred thousand clones, approximately 84% being singletons. The sample comprised peripheral blood. The chain combines TRBV25-1 with TRBJ1-6, with D unclear. The TCR sequence derives from a person aged 65-85 years with COVID-19, enrolled during active disease. The CDR3 DNA reads as TGTGCCAGCAGTGACTTCGGAGTCTCACCCCTCCACTTT. It codes for CASSDFGVSPLHF.